This T cell receptor (beta chain) was captured by sequencing in a study of early T cells in non-severe SARS-CoV-2 infection. Each CDR3 protein gets one entry after TCRdb re-called the 5' RACE reads with MiXCR. The sample includes 25,000 to 35,000 distinct CDR3 sequences, 6% to 7.5% of them seen just once. Whole-study results and caveats: The study's VDJdb matching favored anti-spike CD8 responses and missed private and CD4 specificities.

Germline CDR1 SGHVS, CDR2 FNYEAQ. This CDR3 has 15 residues. Trimming at V came to 2 bases and at J to 6 bases, leaving 6 bases not matched to a gene. Comments on this clonotype: Antigen unknown.

The clonotype was recovered from an adult who was a healthcare worker with PCR-confirmed SARS-CoV-2 infection or an uninfected control (not recorded which). The chain carries TRBV7-6 and TRBJ2-5, with 10 bases identical to TRBD2. The sequences come from whole blood, collected at baseline. CDR3 DNA: TGTGCCAGCAGCTTACCAGCGGGAGGGGGGAAGACCCAGTACTTC. This sequence encodes CASSLPAGGGKTQYF.